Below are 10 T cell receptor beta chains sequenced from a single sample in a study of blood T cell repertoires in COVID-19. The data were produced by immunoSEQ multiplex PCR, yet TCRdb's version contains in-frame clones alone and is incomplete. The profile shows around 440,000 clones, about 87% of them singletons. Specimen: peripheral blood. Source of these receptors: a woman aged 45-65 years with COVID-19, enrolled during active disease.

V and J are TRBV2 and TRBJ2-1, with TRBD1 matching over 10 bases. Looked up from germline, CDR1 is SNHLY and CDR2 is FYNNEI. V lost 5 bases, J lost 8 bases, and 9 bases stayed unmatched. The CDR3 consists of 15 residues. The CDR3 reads CASSLGQGVMYEQFF. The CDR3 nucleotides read TGTGCCAGCAGTCTTGGACAGGGGGTTATGTATGAGCAGTTCTTC.

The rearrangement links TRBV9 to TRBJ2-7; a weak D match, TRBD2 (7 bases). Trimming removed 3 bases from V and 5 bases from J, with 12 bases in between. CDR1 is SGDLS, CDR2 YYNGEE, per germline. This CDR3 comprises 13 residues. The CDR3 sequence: CASSEGGGDEQYF. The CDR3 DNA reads TGTGCCAGCAGCGAGGGGGGAGGGGACGAGCAGTACTTC.

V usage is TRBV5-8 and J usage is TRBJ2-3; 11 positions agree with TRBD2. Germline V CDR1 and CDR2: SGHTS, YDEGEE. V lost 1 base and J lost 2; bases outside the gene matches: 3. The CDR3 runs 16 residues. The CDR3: CASSLTTSGDTDTQYF. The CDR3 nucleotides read TGTGCCAGCAGCTTGACGACTAGCGGGGACACAGATACGCAGTATTTT.

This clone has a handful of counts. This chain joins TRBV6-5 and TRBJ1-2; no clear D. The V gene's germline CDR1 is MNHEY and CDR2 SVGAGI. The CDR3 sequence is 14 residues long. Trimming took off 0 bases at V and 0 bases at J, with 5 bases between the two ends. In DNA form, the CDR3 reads TGTGCCAGCAGTTACTCGGGAGCTAACTATGGCTACACCTTC. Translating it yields CASSYSGANYGYTF.

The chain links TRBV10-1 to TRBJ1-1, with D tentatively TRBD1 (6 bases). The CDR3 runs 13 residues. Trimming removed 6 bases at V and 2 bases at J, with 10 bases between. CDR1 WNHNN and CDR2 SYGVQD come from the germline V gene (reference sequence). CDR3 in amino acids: CASSLGGNTEAFF. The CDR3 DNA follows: TGCGCCAGCAGCCTTGGGGGCAACACTGAAGCTTTCTTT.

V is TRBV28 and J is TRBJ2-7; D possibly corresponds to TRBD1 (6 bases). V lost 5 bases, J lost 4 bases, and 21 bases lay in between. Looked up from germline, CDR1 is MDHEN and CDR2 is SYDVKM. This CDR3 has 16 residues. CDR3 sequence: CASSPRGQPGQYEQYF. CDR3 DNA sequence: TGTGCCAGCAGTCCCAGGGGCCAACCCGGTCAATACGAGCAGTACTTC.

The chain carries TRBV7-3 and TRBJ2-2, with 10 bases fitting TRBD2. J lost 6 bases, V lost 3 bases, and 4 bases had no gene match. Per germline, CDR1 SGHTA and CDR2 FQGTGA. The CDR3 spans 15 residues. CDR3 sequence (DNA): TGTGCCAGCAGCTTCCCCAGCGGGGGGGCCGGGGAGCTGTTTTTT. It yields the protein CASSFPSGGAGELFF.

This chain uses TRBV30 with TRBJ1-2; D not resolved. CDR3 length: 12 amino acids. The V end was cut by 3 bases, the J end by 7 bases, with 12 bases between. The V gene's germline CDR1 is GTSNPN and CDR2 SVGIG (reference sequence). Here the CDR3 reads CAWRPYASGYTF. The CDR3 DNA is TGTGCCTGGAGACCATATGCGAGTGGCTACACCTTC.

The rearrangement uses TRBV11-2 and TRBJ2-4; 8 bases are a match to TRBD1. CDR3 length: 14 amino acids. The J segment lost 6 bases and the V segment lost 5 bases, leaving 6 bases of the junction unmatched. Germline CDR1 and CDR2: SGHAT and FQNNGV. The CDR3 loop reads CASSRRQGTNIQYF. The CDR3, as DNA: TGTGCCAGCAGCCGTCGACAGGGGACAAACATTCAGTACTTC.

CDR3 DNA sequence: TGTGCCAGCAGCCCTCAAATACAGGAGCGTGGCACAGATACGCAGTATTTT. This codes for CASSPQIQERGTDTQYF. The genes are TRBV13 and TRBJ2-3; a weak D match, TRBD1 (5 bases). V lost 5 bases to trimming and J lost 1 base, with 19 bases between them. CDR3 size: 17 residues. The V gene's germline CDR1 is PRHDT and CDR2 FYEKMQ (reference sequence).